One sample yielded the 14 T cell receptor beta chains listed below, sequenced in a study of cytomegalovirus exposure and HLA in healthy donors. The method was immunoSEQ multiplex PCR; TCRdb's version includes in-frame clones alone and lacks a portion of them. The sample lists around 190,000 clones; around 85% were seen once. Material for sequencing was PBMCs. The receptors here all came from a man aged 18 to 30 in good health and CMV-seropositive.

The chain links TRBV7-9 to TRBJ1-1; 7 bases align to TRBD1. Germline V gene data show CDR1 as SEHNR and CDR2 as FQNEAQ (reference sequence). Losses at the gene ends were 2 bases for V and 2 bases for J; bases not matched to a gene: 5. CDR3 length: 15 amino acids. The CDR3, as DNA: TGTGCCAGCAGCTTAAGAACAGGGGCCAACACTGAAGCTTTCTTT. Protein product: CASSLRTGANTEAFF.

This chain connects TRBV10-2 to TRBJ1-5, with D unresolved. CDR1 WSHSY and CDR2 SAAADI come from the germline V gene. V was pared by 4 bases and J by 9 bases, with 13 bases between. This CDR3 region has 13 residues. The CDR3 region has the DNA TGCGCCAGCAGTGGGCGGGCGGGAGGGCCCCAGCATTTT. Translated, it gives CASSGRAGGPQHF.

V gene TRBV2 combines with J gene TRBJ1-2, with 8 nucleotides matching TRBD1. Trimming cost V 3 bases and J 4 bases; bases outside gene matches: 4. From germline, CDR1 is SNHLY and CDR2 FYNNEI. The CDR3 is made up of 14 amino acids. CDR3 nucleotides: TGTGCCAGCAGTGACAGGGGGCATATCTATGGCTACACCTTC. Translating gives CASSDRGHIYGYTF.

The V and J genes are TRBV30 and TRBJ1-5, with D perhaps matching TRBD1 (6 bases). The V and J ends lost 7 bases and 5 bases respectively, with 15 bases between them. The CDR3 loop spans 13 amino acids. Germline CDR1 reads GTSNPN; CDR2 reads SVGIG (reference sequence). The DNA for the CDR3 is TGTGCCTCCGGGACATCGGGCGATCAGCCCCAGCATTTT. Its translation is CASGTSGDQPQHF.

This chain links TRBV25-1 with TRBJ2-5; TRBD2 aligns across 7 bases. The CDR3 totals 17 residues. Per the germline V gene, CDR1 is MGHDK and CDR2 is SYGVNS. Trimming removed 5 bases from V and 4 bases from J; junction bases left unmatched: 16. In DNA, the CDR3 is TGTGCCAGCAGTCGCGGTGAGTCGACTAGCCTAGGAGAGACCCAGTACTTC. Its translation is CASSRGESTSLGETQYF. Based on the CDR3 plus reference TRBV25-1 and TRBJ2-5, the full variable domain is EADIYQTPRYLVIGTGKKITLECSQTMGHDKMYWYQQDPGMELHLIHYSYGVNSTEKGDLSSESTVSRIRTEHFPLTLESARPSHTSQYLCASSRGESTSLGETQYFGPGTRLLVL.

As DNA, the CDR3 is TGTGCCAGCAGCTCTAGCCCAGCAGGGGCGAATGAGCAGTTCTTC. It is translated as CASSSSPAGANEQFF. The chain is built from TRBV7-3 and TRBJ2-1, with a tentative D call TRBD1 (6 bases). Germline values: CDR1 SGHTA, CDR2 FQGTGA. The V end was cut by 4 bases, the J end by 7 bases, with 17 bases between. This CDR3 spans 15 amino acids.

This chain links TRBV11-1 with TRBJ2-1; 9 positions agree with TRBD2. Germline V gene sequence: CDR1 SGHAT, CDR2 FQDESV (reference sequence). J was trimmed by 7 bases and V by 4 bases; bases with no gene match: 2. The CDR3 has 13 amino acids. DNA of the CDR3: TGTGCCAGCAGCTCGGGACTAGCTAATGAGCAGTTCTTC. Amino acid sequence: CASSSGLANEQFF.

This chain links TRBV5-4 with TRBJ1-1; the D is unclear. Trimming shortened V by 0 bases and J by 1 base, and 13 bases separated the two germline ends. This CDR3 has 16 amino acids. Germline V gene lookup returns CDR1 SGHNT and CDR2 YYREEE (reference sequence). The CDR3: CASSLVRRESNTEAFF. The CDR3 nucleotides are TGTGCCAGCAGCTTGGTGCGGAGGGAATCGAACACTGAAGCTTTCTTT. Full variable domain (rest looked up from reference TRBV5-4 and TRBJ1-1): ETGVTQSPTHLIKTRGQQVTLRCSSQSGHNTVSWYQQALGQGPQFIFQYYREEENGRGNFPPRFSGLQFPNYSSELNVNALELDDSALYLCASSLVRRESNTEAFFGQGTRLTVV.

This clone was picked up a small number of times. This sequence joins TRBV13 and TRBJ2-1; TRBD2 agrees at 12 bases. V dropped 5 bases and J dropped 5; count of bases not matched to a gene: 7. CDR1 is PRHDT and CDR2 is FYEKMQ in the germline V gene (reference sequence). The CDR3 sequence is 16 residues long. The CDR3 loop is CASSPRTSGNHNEQFF. CDR3 bases: TGTGCCAGCAGCCCACGGACTAGCGGGAATCACAATGAGCAGTTCTTC.

The chain has TRBV11-2 and TRBJ2-1, with 8 bases identical to TRBD2. The germline gives CDR1 SGHAT, CDR2 FQNNGV. V lost 2 bases and J lost 7; bases outside the gene matches: 13. The CDR3 length is 17 residues. CDR3 region: CASSLPVAGGVRNEQFF. As DNA, the CDR3 is TGTGCCAGCAGCTTACCCGTGGCGGGAGGTGTGAGGAATGAGCAGTTCTTC. Filled out from reference TRBV11-2 and TRBJ2-1, the complete variable domain reads EAGVAQSPRYKIIEKRQSVAFWCNPISGHATLYWYQQILGQGPKLLIQFQNNGVVDDSQLPKDRFSAERLKGVDSTLKIQPAKLEDSAVYLCASSLPVAGGVRNEQFFGPGTRLTVL.

This rearrangement joins TRBV27 to TRBJ1-1; TRBD1 matches 10 bases. The CDR3 sequence is 16 residues long. CDR1 and CDR2 from the germline V gene are MNHEY and SMNVEV (reference sequence). The V and J ends lost 6 bases and 3 bases, in that order; junction bases with no gene match: 10. The CDR3 here is CASSQGQGIAYTEAFF. The DNA for the CDR3 is TGTGCCAGCAGCCAGGGACAGGGGATCGCTTACACTGAAGCTTTCTTT.

This sequence joins TRBV7-9 and TRBJ1-5; 8 positions agree with TRBD1. V dropped 1 base and J dropped 0; count of bases not matched to a gene: 11. CDR3 length: 19 residues. Germline CDR1 is SEHNR and CDR2 is FQNEAQ (reference sequence). The CDR3 DNA follows: TGTGCCAGCAGCTTAGTATCGGGACCAGGGGGCCTTAGCAATCAGCCCCAGCATTTT. This translates into CASSLVSGPGGLSNQPQHF.

This clone was seen a few times. The chain combines TRBV6-1 with TRBJ1-3; D ambiguous. The CDR3 length is 14 residues. Germline V gene lookup returns CDR1 MNHNS and CDR2 SASEGT. Trimming shortened V by 2 bases and J by 5 bases, and 10 bases separated the two germline ends. CDR3 protein: CASSESSLRNTIYF. In DNA, the CDR3 is TGTGCCAGCAGTGAATCGAGCCTACGAAACACCATATATTTT.

The chain employs TRBV30 and TRBJ2-7; no definite D call. Trimming shortened V by 1 base and J by 2 bases, and 3 bases separated the two germline ends. Germline loops: CDR1 GTSNPN, CDR2 SVGIG (reference sequence). CDR3 size: 11 residues. The CDR3 nucleotides read TGTGCCTGGAGTGCGGCCTACGAGCAGTACTTC. Protein product: CAWSAAYEQYF.